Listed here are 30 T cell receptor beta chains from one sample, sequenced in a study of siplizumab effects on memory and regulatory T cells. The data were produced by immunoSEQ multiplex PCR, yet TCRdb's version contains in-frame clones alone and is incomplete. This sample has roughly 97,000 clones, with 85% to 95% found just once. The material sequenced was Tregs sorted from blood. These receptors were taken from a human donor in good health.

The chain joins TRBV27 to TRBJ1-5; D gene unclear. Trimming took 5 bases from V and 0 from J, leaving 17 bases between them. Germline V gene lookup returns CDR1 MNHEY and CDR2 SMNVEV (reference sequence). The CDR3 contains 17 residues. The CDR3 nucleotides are TGTGCCAGCAGTCCGGGTCTGGTAGGCTATAGCAATCAGCCCCAGCATTTT. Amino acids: CASSPGLVGYSNQPQHF.

In nucleotides, the CDR3 is TGTGCCAGCTCACCACCGACGAGAGATACGCAGTATTTT. It encodes CASSPPTRDTQYF. The J gene is TRBJ2-3, the V gene TRBV18; D is unclear. CDR1 and CDR2 from the germline V gene are KGHSH and LQKENI. The V end lost 0 bases, the J end lost 5 bases, and 6 bases lay between the germline ends. There are 13 residues in the CDR3.

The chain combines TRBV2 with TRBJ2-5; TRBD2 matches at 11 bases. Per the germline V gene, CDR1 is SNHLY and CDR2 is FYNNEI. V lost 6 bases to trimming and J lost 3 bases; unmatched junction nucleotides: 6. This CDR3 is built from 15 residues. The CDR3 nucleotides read TGTGCCAGCAGGTCCGGGACTAGCGGAGAAGAGACCCAGTACTTC. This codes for CASRSGTSGEETQYF.

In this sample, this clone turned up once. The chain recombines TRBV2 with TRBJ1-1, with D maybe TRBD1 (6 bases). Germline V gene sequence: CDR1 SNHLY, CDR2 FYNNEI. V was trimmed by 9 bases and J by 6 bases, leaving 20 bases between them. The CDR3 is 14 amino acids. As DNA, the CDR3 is TGTGCCAGGAGTATCGTAGGGGGATTACCTGAAGCTTTCTTT. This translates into CARSIVGGLPEAFF.

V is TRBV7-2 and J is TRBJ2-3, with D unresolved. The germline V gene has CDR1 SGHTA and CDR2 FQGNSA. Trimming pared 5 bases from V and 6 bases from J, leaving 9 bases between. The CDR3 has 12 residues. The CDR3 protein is CASSLSADTQYF. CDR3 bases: TGTGCCAGCAGCCTCAGCGCGGATACGCAGTATTTT. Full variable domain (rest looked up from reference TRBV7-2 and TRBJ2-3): GAGVSQSPSNKVTEKGKDVELRCDPISGHTALYWYRQSLGQGLEFLIYFQGNSAPDKSGLPSDRFSAERTGGSVSTLTIQRTQQEDSAVYLCASSLSADTQYFGPGTRLTVL.

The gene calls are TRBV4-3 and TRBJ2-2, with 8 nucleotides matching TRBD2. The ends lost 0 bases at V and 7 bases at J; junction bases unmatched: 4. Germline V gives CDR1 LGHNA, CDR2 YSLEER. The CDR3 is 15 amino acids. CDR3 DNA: TGCGCCAGCAGCCAAGATTTGGGGACTAGCGGGGAGCTGTTTTTT. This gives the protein CASSQDLGTSGELFF.

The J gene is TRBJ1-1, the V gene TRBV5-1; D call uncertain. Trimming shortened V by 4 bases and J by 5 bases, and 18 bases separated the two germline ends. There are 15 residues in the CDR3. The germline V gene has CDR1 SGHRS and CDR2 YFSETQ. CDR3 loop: CASSTVRLQETEAFF. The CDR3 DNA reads TGCGCCAGCAGCACCGTTCGCCTCCAGGAGACTGAAGCTTTCTTT.

The chain's CDR3 is CASGLGGLAGANEQFF. CDR3 DNA: TGTGCTAGTGGTTTGGGGGGGCTAGCGGGAGCTAATGAGCAGTTCTTC. The J gene is TRBJ2-1, the V gene TRBV12-5; 10 nucleotides match TRBD2. J was trimmed by 7 bases and V by 1 base; bases with no gene match: 7. The CDR3 runs 16 residues. Germline CDR1 is LGHNT and CDR2 is FRNRAP.

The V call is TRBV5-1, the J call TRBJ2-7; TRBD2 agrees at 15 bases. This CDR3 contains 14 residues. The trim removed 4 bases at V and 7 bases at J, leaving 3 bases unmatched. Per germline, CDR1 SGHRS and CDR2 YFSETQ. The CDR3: CASSAGLAGGEQYF. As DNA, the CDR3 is TGCGCCAGCAGCGCGGGACTAGCGGGAGGTGAGCAGTACTTC.

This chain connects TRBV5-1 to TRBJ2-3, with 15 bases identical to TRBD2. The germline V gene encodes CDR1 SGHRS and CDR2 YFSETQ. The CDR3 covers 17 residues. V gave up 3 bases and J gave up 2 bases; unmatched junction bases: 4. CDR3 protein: CASSWGLAGGPTDTQYF. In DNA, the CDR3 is TGCGCCAGCAGCTGGGGACTAGCGGGGGGCCCCACAGATACGCAGTATTTT. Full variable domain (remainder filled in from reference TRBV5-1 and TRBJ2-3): KAGVTQTPRYLIKTRGQQVTLSCSPISGHRSVSWYQQTPGQGLQFLFEYFSETQRNKGNFPGRFSGRQFSNSRSEMNVSTLELGDSALYLCASSWGLAGGPTDTQYFGPGTRLTVL.

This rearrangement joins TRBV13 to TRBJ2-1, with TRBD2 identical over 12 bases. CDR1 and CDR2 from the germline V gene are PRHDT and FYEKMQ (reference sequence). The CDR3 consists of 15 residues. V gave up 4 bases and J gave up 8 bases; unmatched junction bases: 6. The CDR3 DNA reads TGTGCCAGCAGCTCCCGGACTAGCGGGATATATGAGCAGTTCTTC. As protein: CASSSRTSGIYEQFF.

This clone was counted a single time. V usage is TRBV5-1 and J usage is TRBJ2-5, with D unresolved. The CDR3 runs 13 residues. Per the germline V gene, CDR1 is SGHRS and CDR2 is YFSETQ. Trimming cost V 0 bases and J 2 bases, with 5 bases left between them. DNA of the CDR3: TGCGCCAGCAGCTTGGTTCGGCAAGAGACCCAGTACTTC. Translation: CASSLVRQETQYF.

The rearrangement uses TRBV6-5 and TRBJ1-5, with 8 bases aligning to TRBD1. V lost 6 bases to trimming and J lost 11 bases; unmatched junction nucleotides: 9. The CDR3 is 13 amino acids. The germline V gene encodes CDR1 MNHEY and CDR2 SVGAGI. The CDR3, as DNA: TGTGCCAGCAGACCGACAGGGGCAGGGGCCCAGCATTTT. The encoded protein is CASRPTGAGAQHF.

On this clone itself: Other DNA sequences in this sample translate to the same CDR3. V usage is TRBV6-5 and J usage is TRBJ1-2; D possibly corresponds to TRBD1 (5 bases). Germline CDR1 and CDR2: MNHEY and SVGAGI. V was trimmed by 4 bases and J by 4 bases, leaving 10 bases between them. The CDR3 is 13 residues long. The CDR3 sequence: CASSFQGLYGYTF. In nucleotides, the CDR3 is TGTGCCAGCAGTTTCCAGGGTCTCTATGGCTACACCTTC.

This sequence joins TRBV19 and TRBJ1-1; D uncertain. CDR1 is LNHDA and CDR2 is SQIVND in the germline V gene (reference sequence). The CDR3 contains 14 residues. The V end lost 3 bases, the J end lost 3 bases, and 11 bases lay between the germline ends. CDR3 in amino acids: CASSIWGSDTEAFF. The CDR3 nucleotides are TGTGCCAGTAGTATTTGGGGTTCGGACACTGAAGCTTTCTTT.

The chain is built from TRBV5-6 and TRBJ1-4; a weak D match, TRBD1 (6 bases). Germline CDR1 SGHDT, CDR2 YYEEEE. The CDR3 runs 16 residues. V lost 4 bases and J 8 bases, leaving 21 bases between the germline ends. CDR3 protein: CASSLLDRSLREKLFF. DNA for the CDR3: TGTGCCAGCAGCCTCCTCGACAGGAGTCTTCGGGAAAAACTGTTTTTT. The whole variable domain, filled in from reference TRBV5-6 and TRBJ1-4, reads DAGVTQSPTHLIKTRGQQVTLRCSPKSGHDTVSWYQQALGQGPQFIFQYYEEEERQRGNFPDRFSGHQFPNYSSELNVNALLLGDSALYLCASSLLDRSLREKLFFGSGTQLSVL.

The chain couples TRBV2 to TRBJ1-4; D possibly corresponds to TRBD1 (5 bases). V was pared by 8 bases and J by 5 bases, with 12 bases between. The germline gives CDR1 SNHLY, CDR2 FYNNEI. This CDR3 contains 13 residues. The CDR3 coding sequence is TGTGCCAGCGATCGAGACAGAAATGAAAAACTGTTTTTT. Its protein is CASDRDRNEKLFF. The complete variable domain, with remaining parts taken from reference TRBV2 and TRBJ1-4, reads EPEVTQTPSHQVTQMGQEVILRCVPISNHLYFYWYRQILGQKVEFLVSFYNNEISEKSEIFDDQFSVERPDGSNFTLKIRSTKLEDSAMYFCASDRDRNEKLFFGSGTQLSVL.

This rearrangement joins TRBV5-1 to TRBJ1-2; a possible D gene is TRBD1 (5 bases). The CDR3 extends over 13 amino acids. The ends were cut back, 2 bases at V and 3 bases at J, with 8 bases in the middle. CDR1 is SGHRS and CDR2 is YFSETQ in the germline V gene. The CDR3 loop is CASSFARDYGYTF. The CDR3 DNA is TGCGCCAGCAGCTTTGCCAGGGACTATGGCTACACCTTC.

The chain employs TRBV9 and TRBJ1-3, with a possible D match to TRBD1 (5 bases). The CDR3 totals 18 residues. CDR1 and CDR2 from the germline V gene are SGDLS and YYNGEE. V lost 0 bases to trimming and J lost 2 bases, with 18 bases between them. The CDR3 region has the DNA TGTGCCAGCAGCGTAGCCCTCCCCGTCGGGGGTGCTGGAAACACCATATATTTT. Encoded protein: CASSVALPVGGAGNTIYF. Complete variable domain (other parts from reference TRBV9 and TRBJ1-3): DSGVTQTPKHLITATGQRVTLRCSPRSGDLSVYWYQQSLDQGLQFLIQYYNGEERAKGNILERFSAQQFPDLHSELNLSSLELGDSALYFCASSVALPVGGAGNTIYFGEGSWLTVV.

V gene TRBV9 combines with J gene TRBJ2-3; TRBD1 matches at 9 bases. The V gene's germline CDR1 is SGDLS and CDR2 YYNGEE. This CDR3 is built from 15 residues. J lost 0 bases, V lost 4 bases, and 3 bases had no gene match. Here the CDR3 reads CASSLQGASTDTQYF. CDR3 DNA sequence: TGTGCCAGCAGCCTACAGGGGGCTAGCACAGATACGCAGTATTTT. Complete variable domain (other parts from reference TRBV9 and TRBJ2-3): DSGVTQTPKHLITATGQRVTLRCSPRSGDLSVYWYQQSLDQGLQFLIQYYNGEERAKGNILERFSAQQFPDLHSELNLSSLELGDSALYFCASSLQGASTDTQYFGPGTRLTVL.

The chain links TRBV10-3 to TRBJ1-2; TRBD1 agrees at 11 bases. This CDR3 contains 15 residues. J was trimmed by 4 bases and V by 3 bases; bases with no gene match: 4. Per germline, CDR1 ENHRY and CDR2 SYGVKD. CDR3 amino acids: CAISDYGQGAYGYTF. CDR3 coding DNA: TGTGCCATCAGTGATTACGGACAGGGGGCCTATGGCTACACCTTC.

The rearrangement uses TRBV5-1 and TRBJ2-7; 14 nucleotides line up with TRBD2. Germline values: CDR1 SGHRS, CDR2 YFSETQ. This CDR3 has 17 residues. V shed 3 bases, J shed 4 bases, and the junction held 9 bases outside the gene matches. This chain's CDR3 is CASSSGLAGGYLYEQYF. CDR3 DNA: TGCGCCAGCAGCTCCGGACTAGCGGGGGGCTACCTGTACGAGCAGTACTTC.

The CDR3 coding sequence is TGTGCCAGCAGCCAGACCGGAGGGGCGCAAGAGACCCAGTACTTC. Amino acid sequence: CASSQTGGAQETQYF. The chain carries TRBV5-4 and TRBJ2-5, with D tentatively TRBD2 (6 bases). The CDR3 loop spans 15 amino acids. CDR1 is SGHNT and CDR2 is YYREEE in the germline V gene (reference sequence). Deletions cut 4 bases from V and 2 bases from J, with 15 bases between. The variable domain in full, completed from reference TRBV5-4 and TRBJ2-5, reads ETGVTQSPTHLIKTRGQQVTLRCSSQSGHNTVSWYQQALGQGPQFIFQYYREEENGRGNFPPRFSGLQFPNYSSELNVNALELDDSALYLCASSQTGGAQETQYFGPGTRLLVL.

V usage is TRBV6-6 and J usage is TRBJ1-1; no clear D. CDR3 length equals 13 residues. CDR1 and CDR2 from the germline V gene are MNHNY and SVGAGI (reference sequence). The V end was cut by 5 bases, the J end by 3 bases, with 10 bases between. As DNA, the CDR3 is TGTGCCAGCAGTCCACGCAGCGACACTGAAGCTTTCTTT. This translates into CASSPRSDTEAFF.

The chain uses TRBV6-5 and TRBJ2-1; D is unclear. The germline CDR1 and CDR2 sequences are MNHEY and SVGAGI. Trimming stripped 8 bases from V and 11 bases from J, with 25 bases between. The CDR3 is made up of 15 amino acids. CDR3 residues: CASGSPGSPASKQFF. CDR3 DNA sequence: TGTGCCAGCGGATCTCCCGGGTCCCCGGCAAGTAAGCAGTTCTTC.

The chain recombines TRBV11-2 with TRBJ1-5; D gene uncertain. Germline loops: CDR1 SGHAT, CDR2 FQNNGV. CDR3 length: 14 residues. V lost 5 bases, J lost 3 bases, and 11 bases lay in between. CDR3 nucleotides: TGTGCCAGCAGCCCCGGGTGGAACAATCAGCCCCAGCATTTT. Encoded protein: CASSPGWNNQPQHF.

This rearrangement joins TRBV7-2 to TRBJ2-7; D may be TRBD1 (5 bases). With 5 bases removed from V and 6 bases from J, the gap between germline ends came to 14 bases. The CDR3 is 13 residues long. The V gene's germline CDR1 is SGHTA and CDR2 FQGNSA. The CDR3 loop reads CASSPPRQGEQYF. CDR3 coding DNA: TGTGCCAGCAGCCCCCCCCGGCAGGGCGAGCAGTACTTC.

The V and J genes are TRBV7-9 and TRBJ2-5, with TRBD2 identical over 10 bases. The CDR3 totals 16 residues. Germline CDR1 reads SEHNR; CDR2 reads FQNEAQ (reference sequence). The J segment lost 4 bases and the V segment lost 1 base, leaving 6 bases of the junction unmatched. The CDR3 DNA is TGTGCCAGCAGCTTAGTACTAGCGGGAAAGGGAGAGACCCAGTACTTC. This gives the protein CASSLVLAGKGETQYF.

CDR3: CASSFGTRDEQFF. The CDR3 bases are TGCGCCAGCAGCTTTGGGACTAGGGATGAGCAGTTCTTC. The chain combines TRBV5-1 with TRBJ2-1; 8 nucleotides agree with TRBD2. The length of the CDR3 is 13 residues. Losses at the gene ends were 2 bases for V and 8 bases for J; bases not matched to a gene: 3. Germline CDR1 SGHRS, CDR2 YFSETQ.

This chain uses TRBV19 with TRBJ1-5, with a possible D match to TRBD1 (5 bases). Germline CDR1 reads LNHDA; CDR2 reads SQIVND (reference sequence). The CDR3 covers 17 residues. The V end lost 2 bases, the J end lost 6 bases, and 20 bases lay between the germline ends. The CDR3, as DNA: TGTGCCAGTAGTATACAGCCCGGACAAGTCCGGGGTCAGCCCCAGCATTTT. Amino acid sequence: CASSIQPGQVRGQPQHF.